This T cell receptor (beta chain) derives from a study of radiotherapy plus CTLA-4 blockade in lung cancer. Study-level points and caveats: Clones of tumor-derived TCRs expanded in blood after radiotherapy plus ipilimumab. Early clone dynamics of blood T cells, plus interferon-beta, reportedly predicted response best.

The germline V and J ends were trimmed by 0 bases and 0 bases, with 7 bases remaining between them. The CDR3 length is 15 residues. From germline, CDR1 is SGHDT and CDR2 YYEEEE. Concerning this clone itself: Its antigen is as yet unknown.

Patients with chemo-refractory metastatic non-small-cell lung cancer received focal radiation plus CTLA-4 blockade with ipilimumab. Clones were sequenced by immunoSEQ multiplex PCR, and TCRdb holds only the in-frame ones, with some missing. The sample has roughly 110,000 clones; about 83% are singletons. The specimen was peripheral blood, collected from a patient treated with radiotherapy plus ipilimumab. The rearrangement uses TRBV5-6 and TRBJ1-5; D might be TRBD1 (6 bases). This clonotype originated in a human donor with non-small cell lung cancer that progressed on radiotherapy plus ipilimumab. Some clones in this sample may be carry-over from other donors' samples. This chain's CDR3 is CASSLGTASNQPQHF. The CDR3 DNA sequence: TGTGCCAGCAGCTTGGGGACAGCTAGCAATCAGCCCCAGCATTTT.